One sample yielded the 27 T cell receptor beta chains listed below, sequenced in a study of T cell responses to AZD1222 COVID-19 vaccine. Profiled with immunoSEQ multiplex PCR; TCRdb holds only in-frame clones, not every one. This table holds around 150,000 clones, approximately 90% found once. The input for sequencing was peripheral blood, taken 28 days after the second AZD1222 dose. These receptor sequences come from an adult who received the AZD1222 COVID-19 vaccine.

This rearrangement joins TRBV19 to TRBJ1-1; maybe TRBD1 (6 bases). The CDR3 extends over 14 amino acids. Germline loops: CDR1 LNHDA, CDR2 SQIVND (reference sequence). The germline V and J ends were trimmed by 7 bases and 5 bases, with 17 bases remaining between them. In DNA form, the CDR3 reads TGTGCCAGTAAGAAAAACAGGGACATTACTGAAGCTTTCTTT. It translates to CASKKNRDITEAFF. The whole variable domain, filled in from reference TRBV19 and TRBJ1-1, reads DGGITQSPKYLFRKEGQNVTLSCEQNLNHDAMYWYRQDPGQGLRLIYYSQIVNDFQKGDIAEGYSVSREKKESFPLTVTSAQKNPTAFYLCASKKNRDITEAFFGQGTRLTVV.

This sequence joins TRBV28 and TRBJ1-4, with a possible D match to TRBD1 (5 bases). The germline V and J ends were trimmed by 8 bases and 8 bases, with 12 bases remaining between them. The CDR3 totals 12 residues. CDR1 MDHEN and CDR2 SYDVKM come from the germline V gene. The CDR3 DNA reads TGTGCCAGCTCCCGTGGGACGGAAAAACTGTTTTTT. Residues: CASSRGTEKLFF.

The V and J genes are TRBV6-2 or TRBV6-3 and TRBJ1-5, with 9 nucleotides matching TRBD1. Germline-derived CDR1 and CDR2 are MNHEY and SVGEGT. The CDR3 is 15 amino acids. V was clipped by 2 bases and J by 5 bases; unmatched bases: 4. In DNA, the CDR3 is TGTGCCAGCAGTTACCTACAGGGGGCTTATCAGCCCCAGCATTTT. It encodes CASSYLQGAYQPQHF.

The chain employs TRBV9 and TRBJ1-1, with 11 bases identical to TRBD1. CDR1 is SGDLS, CDR2 YYNGEE, per germline. This CDR3 is 16 amino acids long. Trimming took 4 bases from V and 5 from J; bases not matched to a gene: 10. The CDR3 nucleotides are TGTGCCAGCAGCCCTCGGACAGGGGGCGCGGGGACTGAAGCTTTCTTT. It yields the protein CASSPRTGGAGTEAFF.

The V and J genes are TRBV11-2 and TRBJ1-1; TRBD1 might be the D (6 bases). The V gene's germline CDR1 is SGHAT and CDR2 FQNNGV. This CDR3 has 15 amino acids. Trimming removed 3 bases from V and 10 bases from J, with 21 bases in between. DNA of the CDR3: TGTGCCAGCAGCTTTACCACTCCCAGGGGAGTCCGAGCTTTCTTT. Its protein product is CASSFTTPRGVRAFF.

The V call is TRBV6-4, the J call TRBJ2-1, with D hard to call. V was shortened by 0 bases and J by 7 bases, with 4 bases between the two germline ends. The CDR3 contains 12 residues. The V gene's germline CDR1 is MRHNA and CDR2 SNTAGT. The CDR3 loop is CASSDSENEQFF. The CDR3, as DNA: TGTGCCAGCAGTGACTCTGAGAATGAGCAGTTCTTC.

This chain links TRBV27 with TRBJ1-4; no reliable D call. V lost 4 bases and J lost 5, with 11 bases in between. The CDR3 is made up of 14 amino acids. Germline CDR1 is MNHEY and CDR2 is SMNVEV (reference sequence). As DNA, the CDR3 is TGTGCCAGCAGTTCGGCAGACTTCAATGAAAAACTGTTTTTT. Amino acids: CASSSADFNEKLFF.

This chain links TRBV7-9 with TRBJ1-1; 7 positions agree with TRBD1. The V segment lost 2 bases and the J segment 11 bases; nucleotides outside the gene matches: 14. This CDR3 region has 15 residues. Germline assignment: CDR1 SEHNR and CDR2 FQNEAQ (reference sequence). The CDR3 sequence is CASSLSLALQGLAFF. CDR3 bases: TGTGCCAGCAGCTTAAGTTTGGCACTACAGGGGTTGGCTTTCTTT.

The chain is built from TRBV28 and TRBJ1-5, with D hard to call. The germline V and J ends were trimmed by 6 bases and 5 bases, with 17 bases remaining between them. This CDR3 contains 15 residues. Germline values: CDR1 MDHEN, CDR2 SYDVKM. The CDR3 DNA is TGTGCCAGCAGCCCACCCCCGGCGGCTGATCAGCCCCAGCATTTT. The encoded protein is CASSPPPAADQPQHF.

This rearrangement joins TRBV10-3 to TRBJ2-1; TRBD2 agrees at 10 bases. V gave up 2 bases and J gave up 0 bases; unmatched junction bases: 4. The germline CDR1 and CDR2 sequences are ENHRY and SYGVKD. CDR3 length: 17 residues. The DNA of the CDR3 is TGTGCCATCAGTGAGAAGCGGGAGGGGATCTCCTACAATGAGCAGTTCTTC. It is translated as CAISEKREGISYNEQFF.

The J gene is TRBJ1-5, the V gene TRBV6-1; D remains unclear. The V end lost 1 base, the J end lost 2 bases, and 12 bases lay between the germline ends. The CDR3 spans 16 residues. Germline loops: CDR1 MNHNS, CDR2 SASEGT. The CDR3 nucleotides read TGTGCCAGCAGTGAAGGGCGAGGGTTGGGCAATCAGCCCCAGCATTTT. It codes for CASSEGRGLGNQPQHF.

The rearrangement uses TRBV7-2 and TRBJ2-5, with D hard to call. From germline, CDR1 is SGHTA and CDR2 FQGNSA. This CDR3 has 13 amino acids. V was cut by 2 bases and J by 1 base, with 5 bases left in between. The CDR3 spells CASSLYIQETQYF. The CDR3 nucleotides are TGTGCCAGCAGCTTATACATCCAAGAGACCCAGTACTTC.

The V gene is TRBV7-6, the J gene TRBJ2-1; 10 nucleotides match TRBD1. Germline-derived CDR1 and CDR2 are SGHVS and FNYEAQ. The J segment lost 2 bases and the V segment lost 4 bases, leaving 5 bases of the junction unmatched. This CDR3 contains 16 residues. CDR3 protein: CASSSWDRGAYNEQFF. For the CDR3, the DNA is TGTGCCAGCAGCTCCTGGGACAGGGGAGCCTACAATGAGCAGTTCTTC. Filled out from reference TRBV7-6 and TRBJ2-1, the complete variable domain reads GAGVSQSPRYKVTKRGQDVALRCDPISGHVSLYWYRQALGQGPEFLTYFNYEAQQDKSGLPNDRFSAERPEGSISTLTIQRTEQRDSAMYRCASSSWDRGAYNEQFFGPGTRLTVL.

This chain uses TRBV7-9 with TRBJ2-7, with 8 bases matching TRBD1. V was clipped by 1 base and J by 7 bases; unmatched bases: 9. This CDR3 spans 15 amino acids. Per germline, CDR1 SEHNR and CDR2 FQNEAQ (reference sequence). CDR3 DNA sequence: TGTGCCAGCAGCTTAGAATCCGACAGGGGCTTTGAGCAGTACTTC. Protein product: CASSLESDRGFEQYF. Combining the CDR3 with reference TRBV7-9 and TRBJ2-7 gives the whole variable domain DTGVSQNPRHKITKRGQNVTFRCDPISEHNRLYWYRQTLGQGPEFLTYFQNEAQLEKSRLLSDRFSAERPKGSFSTLEIQRTEQGDSAMYLCASSLESDRGFEQYFGPGTRLTVT.

J is TRBJ1-3 and V is TRBV23-1; weak D call: TRBD1 (5 bases). TRBV23-1 is an ORF; its function is uncertain. This CDR3 has 17 residues. Trimming stripped 3 bases from V and 0 bases from J, with 15 bases between. The CDR3 loop is CASSQSWGGFSGNTIYF. The CDR3 region has the DNA TGCGCCAGCAGTCAGTCTTGGGGGGGGTTCTCTGGAAACACCATATATTTT.

The chain recombines TRBV5-8 with TRBJ2-3; TRBD1 matches 8 bases. The germline V gene has CDR1 SGHTS and CDR2 YDEGEE. The V segment lost 5 bases and the J segment 3 bases; nucleotides outside the gene matches: 14. The CDR3 length is 17 residues. CDR3 residues: CASSFAGQGLLTDTQYF. In DNA form, the CDR3 reads TGTGCCAGCAGTTTTGCTGGACAGGGCTTACTTACAGATACGCAGTATTTT.

The rearrangement links TRBV7-2 to TRBJ1-2; D not certain. The germline V gene encodes CDR1 SGHTA and CDR2 FQGNSA. Between the trimmed V and J ends, which lost 10 bases and 2 bases, there was a span of 11 bases. This CDR3 contains 12 residues. The DNA of the CDR3 is TGTGCCAAAAGGACCGCGAACTATGGCTACACCTTC. Translated, it gives CAKRTANYGYTF.

The chain links TRBV19 to TRBJ2-3, with 12 bases matching TRBD2. Per germline, CDR1 LNHDA and CDR2 SQIVND (reference sequence). V lost 4 bases and J lost 4; bases outside the gene matches: 0. This CDR3 spans 14 amino acids. CDR3 loop: CASSTSGGADTQYF. The CDR3 DNA reads as TGTGCCAGTAGTACTAGCGGGGGGGCAGATACGCAGTATTTT.

This clone was seen just once. The chain joins TRBV27 to TRBJ2-2; 12 bases match TRBD2. Germline lookup yields CDR1 MNHEY and CDR2 SMNVEV (reference sequence). CDR3 length: 15 amino acids. V shed 5 bases, J shed 6 bases, and the junction held 4 bases outside the gene matches. DNA of the CDR3: TGTGCCAGCAGTACGGGACTAGCGGGTCCCGGGGAGCTGTTTTTT. It translates to CASSTGLAGPGELFF.

The V call is TRBV5-1, the J call TRBJ2-5; 15 bases are a match to TRBD2. The CDR3 is 17 residues long. Germline CDR1 and CDR2: SGHRS and YFSETQ. Losses at the gene ends were 2 bases for V and 5 bases for J; bases not matched to a gene: 7. The CDR3 sequence: CASSFGTSGGFEETQYF. The CDR3 DNA reads TGCGCCAGCAGCTTTGGGACTAGCGGGGGGTTTGAGGAGACCCAGTACTTC.

The chain has TRBV5-6 and TRBJ2-5, with TRBD2 matching over 9 bases. Trimming cost V 2 bases and J 6 bases; bases outside gene matches: 2. CDR3 length: 13 amino acids. Germline V lookup: CDR1 SGHDT, CDR2 YYEEEE. Written as DNA, the CDR3 is TGTGCCAGCAGCTTCAGCGGGGGGAAGACCCAGTACTTC. Its protein is CASSFSGGKTQYF. The variable domain in full, completed from reference TRBV5-6 and TRBJ2-5, reads DAGVTQSPTHLIKTRGQQVTLRCSPKSGHDTVSWYQQALGQGPQFIFQYYEEEERQRGNFPDRFSGHQFPNYSSELNVNALLLGDSALYLCASSFSGGKTQYFGPGTRLLVL.

V usage is TRBV27 and J usage is TRBJ2-7; 8 bases fit TRBD1. The CDR3 length is 14 residues. The ends lost 3 bases at V and 5 bases at J; junction bases unmatched: 6. Germline CDR1 reads MNHEY; CDR2 reads SMNVEV (reference sequence). The CDR3 DNA sequence: TGTGCCAGCAGTTTCGGACAGGGCGGAAACGAGCAGTACTTC. This sequence encodes CASSFGQGGNEQYF.

J is TRBJ2-7 and V is TRBV5-1; TRBD1 matches 10 bases. V gave up 4 bases and J gave up 7 bases; unmatched junction bases: 11. The CDR3 consists of 15 residues. The germline V gene has CDR1 SGHRS and CDR2 YFSETQ. This CDR3 is CASSPGQGDSGEQYF. The CDR3 coding sequence is TGCGCCAGCAGCCCCGGACAGGGGGACTCGGGGGAGCAGTACTTC. The variable domain in full, with the rest retrieved from reference TRBV5-1 and TRBJ2-7, is KAGVTQTPRYLIKTRGQQVTLSCSPISGHRSVSWYQQTPGQGLQFLFEYFSETQRNKGNFPGRFSGRQFSNSRSEMNVSTLELGDSALYLCASSPGQGDSGEQYFGPGTRLTVT.

V usage is TRBV27 and J usage is TRBJ2-5; the D gene could be TRBD1 or TRBD2 (5 bases each). The germline gives CDR1 MNHEY, CDR2 SMNVEV (reference sequence). V was cut by 4 bases and J by 5 bases, with 14 bases left in between. The length of the CDR3 is 14 residues. This CDR3 is CASSSRDPGETQYF. The CDR3 coding sequence is TGTGCCAGCAGTTCCAGGGACCCGGGGGAGACCCAGTACTTC.

The J gene is TRBJ2-2, the V gene TRBV7-6, with D possibly being TRBD1 or TRBD2 (5 bases each). The germline V gene encodes CDR1 SGHVS and CDR2 FNYEAQ. This CDR3 has 17 amino acids. V was shortened by 5 bases and J by 1 base, with 17 bases between the two germline ends. This CDR3 reads CASSPPRGTMNTGELFF. The CDR3, as DNA: TGTGCCAGCAGCCCTCCGAGGGGTACCATGAACACCGGGGAGCTGTTTTTT.

The J gene is TRBJ1-2, the V gene TRBV12-5, with D tentatively TRBD1 (6 bases). V lost 1 base to trimming and J lost 6 bases, with 15 bases between them. Germline V gives CDR1 LGHNT, CDR2 FRNRAP. The CDR3 runs 15 residues. Here the CDR3 DNA reads TGTGCTAGTGGTTTGGGTCATGGGGGCGGGGATGGCTACACCTTC. Its protein is CASGLGHGGGDGYTF.

Here the CDR3 reads CASSQEPWSEQYF. The CDR3 coding sequence is TGTGCCAGCAGCCAAGAACCCTGGAGCGAGCAGTACTTC. The chain carries TRBV14 and TRBJ2-7; D gene uncertain. V shed 0 bases and J shed 6 bases, with 9 bases lying between them. Germline CDR1 is SGHDN and CDR2 is FVKESK. The CDR3 is 13 amino acids. Together with reference TRBV14 and TRBJ2-7, the CDR3 gives the full variable domain: EAGVTQFPSHSVIEKGQTVTLRCDPISGHDNLYWYRRVMGKEIKFLLHFVKESKQDESGMPNNRFLAERTGGTYSTLKVQPAELEDSGVYFCASSQEPWSEQYFGPGTRLTVT.